The present T cell receptor (beta chain) was sequenced within a study of blood T cell repertoires in COVID-19. Germline V lookup: CDR1 SGHRS, CDR2 YFSETQ. The CDR3 is 16 residues long. The V and J ends lost 2 bases and 0 bases, in that order; junction bases with no gene match: 4. The table lists this clone with a count of one. In the original processing: Reference gene primer amplification gave estimated nucleated cell counts. Produced via immunoSEQ multiplex PCR; TCRdb's table is partial and in-frame only. That table supplies the V and J calls and clone size; D and trimming were determined from the DNA. There are over 150,000 clones in the sample; about 87% occur only once, and about 2.5% lies in the top ten.

This sequence joins TRBV5-1 and TRBJ2-2; 7 bases fit TRBD1. Sequencing was performed on peripheral blood. The clonotype originates from a woman older than 75 with COVID-19, enrolled during active disease. The CDR3 is CASSFSGTANTGELFF. Written as DNA, the CDR3 is TGCGCCAGCAGCTTTTCCGGGACAGCGAACACCGGGGAGCTGTTTTTT.